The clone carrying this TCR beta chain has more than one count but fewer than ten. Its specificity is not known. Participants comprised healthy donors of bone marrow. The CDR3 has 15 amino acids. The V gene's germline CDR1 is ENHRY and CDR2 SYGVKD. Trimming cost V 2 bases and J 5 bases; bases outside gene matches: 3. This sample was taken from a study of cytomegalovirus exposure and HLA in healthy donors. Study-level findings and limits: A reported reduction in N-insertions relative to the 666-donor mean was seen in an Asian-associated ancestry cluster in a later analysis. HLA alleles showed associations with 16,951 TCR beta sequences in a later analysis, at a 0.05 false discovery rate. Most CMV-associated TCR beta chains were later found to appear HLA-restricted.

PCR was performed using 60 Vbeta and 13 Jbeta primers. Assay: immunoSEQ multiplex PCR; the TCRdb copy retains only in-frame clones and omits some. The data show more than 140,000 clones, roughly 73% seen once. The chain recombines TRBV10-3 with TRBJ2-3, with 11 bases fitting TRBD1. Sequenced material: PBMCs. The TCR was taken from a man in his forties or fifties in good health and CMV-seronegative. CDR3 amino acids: CAISEGQGAIDTQYF. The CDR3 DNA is TGTGCCATCAGTGAGGGACAGGGGGCAATAGATACGCAGTATTTT.